This passage covers 13 T cell receptor beta chains from one sample sequenced in a study of cytomegalovirus exposure and HLA in healthy donors. Clones were sequenced by immunoSEQ multiplex PCR, and TCRdb holds only the in-frame ones, with some missing. The data hold some 340,000 clones, with approximately 86% observed a single time. Sequencing was performed on PBMCs. Receptor source: a woman aged 25-40 years in good health and CMV-seropositive.

The chain uses TRBV2 and TRBJ2-7; unclear D gene. The CDR3 length is 13 residues. V lost 5 bases and J lost 2, with 10 bases in between. The germline V gene has CDR1 SNHLY and CDR2 FYNNEI. The CDR3 coding sequence is TGTGCCAGCAGTTATTACACTACCTACGAGCAGTACTTC. The encoded protein is CASSYYTTYEQYF.

The chain recombines TRBV30 with TRBJ2-6; D tentatively fits TRBD1 or TRBD2 (5 bases each). The CDR3 loop spans 16 amino acids. Trimming took off 4 bases at V and 0 bases at J, with 13 bases between the two ends. In germline, CDR1 is GTSNPN, CDR2 SVGIG (reference sequence). The CDR3, as DNA: TGTGCCTGGATTGGGACCGTTAGCTCTGGGGCCAACGTCCTGACTTTC. Amino acids: CAWIGTVSSGANVLTF.

This clone was seen a handful of times. The rearrangement joins TRBV7-8 to TRBJ2-7; D is possibly TRBD2 (7 bases). This CDR3 contains 14 residues. Germline values: CDR1 SGHVS, CDR2 FQNEAQ. The V end lost 2 bases, the J end lost 2 bases, and 10 bases lay between the germline ends. As DNA, the CDR3 is TGTGCCAGCAGCTTACAGGGGACTACCTACGAGCAGTACTTC. This translates into CASSLQGTTYEQYF.

This chain links TRBV6-5 with TRBJ2-7, with 7 bases matching TRBD1. The CDR3 is 13 residues long. Germline CDR1 is MNHEY and CDR2 is SVGAGI. V shed 7 bases, J shed 3 bases, and the junction held 6 bases outside the gene matches. CDR3 sequence (DNA): TGTGCCAGCACGCCAGGGGGTCTCTACGAGCAGTACTTC. It yields the protein CASTPGGLYEQYF.

The V call is TRBV30, the J call TRBJ1-5; D is possibly TRBD1 (6 bases). With 3 bases removed from V and 2 bases from J, the gap between germline ends came to 17 bases. The V gene's germline CDR1 is GTSNPN and CDR2 SVGIG (reference sequence). CDR3 size: 16 residues. Here the CDR3 reads CAWSATGTRGNQPQHF. CDR3 coding DNA: TGTGCCTGGAGCGCAACAGGGACCCGGGGCAATCAGCCCCAGCATTTT.

The CDR3 DNA follows: TGTGCCAGCAGCATTGGACAGGGGGTCGGGTACACCTTC. It codes for CASSIGQGVGYTF. The rearrangement uses TRBV7-2 and TRBJ1-2; 10 bases line up with TRBD1. CDR1 and CDR2 (germline): SGHTA, FQGNSA. The CDR3 loop spans 13 amino acids. V lost 5 bases and J lost 11; bases outside the gene matches: 8. Looking up the rest from reference TRBV7-2 and TRBJ1-2 gives the full variable domain: GAGVSQSPSNKVTEKGKDVELRCDPISGHTALYWYRQSLGQGLEFLIYFQGNSAPDKSGLPSDRFSAERTGGSVSTLTIQRTQQEDSAVYLCASSIGQGVGYTFGSGTRLTVV.

This clone has just a few counts. This chain links TRBV11-1 with TRBJ1-2, with TRBD1 matching 10 bases. CDR3 length: 14 amino acids. Germline CDR1 SGHAT, CDR2 FQDESV (reference sequence). J was trimmed by 7 bases and V by 3 bases; bases with no gene match: 5. Here the CDR3 reads CASSLDRGESGYTF. The CDR3 nucleotides are TGTGCCAGCAGCTTGGACAGGGGGGAGAGTGGCTACACCTTC.

J is TRBJ2-7 and V is TRBV30; D gene uncertain. The germline gives CDR1 GTSNPN, CDR2 SVGIG (reference sequence). The V and J ends lost 4 bases and 2 bases respectively, with 12 bases between them. This CDR3 comprises 13 residues. CDR3 nucleotide sequence: TGTGCCTGGAAGGGTACGGCTACCTACGAGCAGTACTTC. This gives the protein CAWKGTATYEQYF.

The chain employs TRBV19 and TRBJ2-7; 7 bases fit TRBD2. The V gene's germline CDR1 is LNHDA and CDR2 SQIVND (reference sequence). V was pared by 5 bases and J by 7 bases, with 11 bases of the junction left unmatched. CDR3 size: 14 residues. The CDR3 spells CASSDLDRGEEQYF. The CDR3 nucleotides are TGTGCCAGTAGTGACTTGGATCGGGGGGAGGAGCAGTACTTC.

This chain joins TRBV9 and TRBJ2-2, with D uncertain. Germline V lookup: CDR1 SGDLS, CDR2 YYNGEE. The CDR3 loop spans 14 amino acids. V was clipped by 1 base and J by 0 bases, with 4 bases between them. The CDR3 here is CASSVIPNTGELFF. The CDR3 nucleotides are TGTGCCAGCAGCGTAATACCGAACACCGGGGAGCTGTTTTTT.

The CDR3 nucleotides read TGTGCCAGCAGTTTTAAACCGGGACAGGGGGCGAGAGCCAATCAGCCCCAGCATTTT. It yields the protein CASSFKPGQGARANQPQHF. The rearrangement joins TRBV28 to TRBJ1-5; TRBD1 agrees at 12 bases. V lost 3 bases, J lost 3 bases, and 12 bases stayed unmatched. Looked up from germline, CDR1 is MDHEN and CDR2 is SYDVKM. The CDR3 consists of 19 residues.

The chain combines TRBV27 with TRBJ2-1; a possible D gene is TRBD1 (6 bases). Per germline, CDR1 MNHEY and CDR2 SMNVEV (reference sequence). Deletions cut 6 bases from V and 5 bases from J, with 17 bases between. The CDR3 length is 15 residues. CDR3 nucleotides: TGTGCCAGCAGCCCACTCCTGTACAGGGACAATGAGCAGTTCTTC. It yields the protein CASSPLLYRDNEQFF.

V gene TRBV6-5 combines with J gene TRBJ2-5; a weak D match, TRBD1 (6 bases). The V gene lost 0 bases and the J gene lost 2 bases, with 13 bases spanning the gap. CDR3 length: 16 residues. Germline CDR1 is MNHEY and CDR2 is SVGAGI. The CDR3 coding sequence is TGTGCCAGCAGTTACTCTCCCGGGACAAATCAAGAGACCCAGTACTTC. Its translation: CASSYSPGTNQETQYF.